The entry that follows covers one T cell receptor (beta chain) sequence. The data derive from a study of OX40 agonist ivuxolimab in advanced cancers. Trimming stripped 5 bases from V and 7 bases from J, with 12 bases between. Germline assignment: CDR1 MNHNS and CDR2 SASEGT. CDR3 length: 13 amino acids. Peripheral blood came from all dose cohorts at three timepoints. Method: immunoSEQ multiplex PCR; TCRdb's copy keeps in-frame clones and lacks some. This table holds just over 70,000 clones, 80% to 85% found once. Source: CD4+ or CD8+ T cells sorted from blood, taken in a trial of the OX40 agonist ivuxolimab. The rearrangement uses TRBV6-1 and TRBJ2-1, with D tentatively TRBD1 or TRBD2 (5 bases each). This clonotype originated in an adult with an advanced solid tumor such as melanoma, head and neck, liver or kidney cancer. CDR3 residues: CASSNSWGNEQFF. The CDR3 region has the DNA TGTGCCAGCAGTAACAGCTGGGGGAATGAGCAGTTCTTC.